Each of the 12 T cell receptor beta chains below was sequenced from the same sample in a study of T cell responses to AZD1222 COVID-19 vaccine. Clones were sequenced by immunoSEQ multiplex PCR, and TCRdb holds only the in-frame ones, with some missing. The sample consists of around 110,000 clones, roughly 90% of them appearing once. The sample in question was peripheral blood, obtained on day 0 of AZD1222 vaccination. The receptors derive from an adult in good health.

The rearrangement joins TRBV28 to TRBJ1-1, with D unclear. The V gene lost 6 bases and the J gene lost 0 bases, with 17 bases spanning the gap. The length of the CDR3 is 16 residues. CDR1 and CDR2 from the germline V gene are MDHEN and SYDVKM. CDR3 sequence reads: CASSQGPRRVNTEAFF. The CDR3 DNA sequence: TGTGCCAGCAGCCAAGGCCCCCGTAGGGTGAACACTGAAGCTTTCTTT. Variable domain in full (rest from reference TRBV28 and TRBJ1-1): DVKVTQSSRYLVKRTGEKVFLECVQDMDHENMFWYRQDPGLGLRLIYFSYDVKMKEKGDIPEGYSVSREKKERFSLILESASTNQTSMYLCASSQGPRRVNTEAFFGQGTRLTVV.

V usage is TRBV4-1 and J usage is TRBJ2-1; D possibly corresponds to TRBD1 (6 bases). V was shortened by 2 bases and J by 3 bases, with 11 bases between the two germline ends. The CDR3 totals 15 residues. The germline CDR1 and CDR2 sequences are MGHRA and YSYEKL. The CDR3 DNA follows: TGCGCCAGCAGCCAATCAAGGGGGATCTACAATGAGCAGTTCTTC. It yields the protein CASSQSRGIYNEQFF.

The gene calls are TRBV30 and TRBJ1-2, with D unresolved. V lost 6 bases and J lost 2, with 10 bases in between. The CDR3 runs 12 residues. Per germline, CDR1 GTSNPN and CDR2 SVGIG (reference sequence). Here the CDR3 DNA reads TGTGCCTGTTACACTACAAACTATGGCTACACCTTC. Translation gives CACYTTNYGYTF. The variable domain in full, completed from reference TRBV30 and TRBJ1-2, reads SQTIHQWPATLVQPVGSPLSLECTVEGTSNPNLYWYRQAAGRGLQLLFYSVGIGQISSEVPQNLSASRPQDRQFILSSKKLLLSDSGFYLCACYTTNYGYTFGSGTRLTVV.

This chain connects TRBV5-1 to TRBJ2-7, with unresolved D. V was cut by 4 bases and J by 0 bases, with 14 bases left in between. The CDR3 length is 15 residues. The germline V gene has CDR1 SGHRS and CDR2 YFSETQ. The CDR3 sequence is CASSPVGRSSYEQYF. In nucleotides, the CDR3 is TGCGCCAGCAGCCCAGTCGGACGGAGCTCCTACGAGCAGTACTTC. The full variable domain, completed using reference TRBV5-1 and TRBJ2-7, is KAGVTQTPRYLIKTRGQQVTLSCSPISGHRSVSWYQQTPGQGLQFLFEYFSETQRNKGNFPGRFSGRQFSNSRSEMNVSTLELGDSALYLCASSPVGRSSYEQYFGPGTRLTVT.

The chain carries TRBV6-5 and TRBJ1-3, with D possibly matching TRBD1 (5 bases). The germline V and J ends were trimmed by 0 bases and 4 bases, with 7 bases remaining between them. Germline lookup yields CDR1 MNHEY and CDR2 SVGAGI. CDR3 length: 14 residues. CDR3 residues: CASSYSGVGNTIYF. CDR3 in DNA: TGTGCCAGCAGTTACTCAGGGGTCGGAAACACCATATATTTT.

The rearrangement links TRBV18 to TRBJ2-1; 10 nucleotides line up with TRBD2. The germline V gene encodes CDR1 KGHSH and CDR2 LQKENI. The trim removed 1 base at V and 7 bases at J, leaving 4 bases unmatched. The CDR3 extends over 15 amino acids. CDR3 sequence: CASSPQRGGPNEQFF. The DNA of the CDR3 is TGTGCCAGCTCACCACAGCGGGGGGGCCCGAATGAGCAGTTCTTC.

The chain uses TRBV19 and TRBJ1-1; no definite D call. Germline V lookup: CDR1 LNHDA, CDR2 SQIVND (reference sequence). The CDR3 runs 14 residues. V lost 7 bases and J 1 base, leaving 13 bases between the germline ends. The CDR3 DNA reads as TGTGCCAGTAATCTACAAGGGCCGAACACTGAAGCTTTCTTT. The encoded protein is CASNLQGPNTEAFF.

The rearrangement uses TRBV6-6 and TRBJ2-7; 7 nucleotides match TRBD1. CDR1 is MNHNY, CDR2 SVGAGI, per germline (reference sequence). This CDR3 has 15 amino acids. Trimming at V came to 2 bases and at J to 0 bases, leaving 4 bases not matched to a gene. CDR3 loop: CASSYPGQYSYEQYF. CDR3 nucleotides: TGTGCCAGCAGTTACCCGGGACAGTACTCCTACGAGCAGTACTTC.

J is TRBJ2-1 and V is TRBV27; 7 bases agree with TRBD2. V dropped 2 bases and J dropped 1; count of bases not matched to a gene: 8. CDR1 and CDR2 from the germline V gene are MNHEY and SMNVEV (reference sequence). This CDR3 has 17 residues. CDR3 nucleotides: TGTGCCAGCAGTTTAGGGCTAGCGGTACTATCCTACAATGAGCAGTTCTTC. Its protein is CASSLGLAVLSYNEQFF.

This clone was seen only a few times. The V and J genes are TRBV28 and TRBJ2-1, with 9 bases that match TRBD1. The ends lost 6 bases at V and 3 bases at J; junction bases unmatched: 9. In germline, CDR1 is MDHEN, CDR2 SYDVKM. The CDR3 has 16 residues. CDR3 nucleotides: TGTGCCAGCAGGCCTGTACAGGGGGCGGTCTACAATGAGCAGTTCTTC. It is translated as CASRPVQGAVYNEQFF.

The chain couples TRBV6-5 to TRBJ2-7; tentatively, D is TRBD1 (6 bases). Germline values: CDR1 MNHEY, CDR2 SVGAGI. The V end lost 6 bases, the J end lost 4 bases, and 13 bases lay between the germline ends. The CDR3 length is 13 residues. CDR3 residues: CASRRRQDYEQYF. The DNA for the CDR3 is TGTGCCAGCAGACGCCGACAGGATTACGAGCAGTACTTC.

The chain joins TRBV9 to TRBJ1-6; unclear D gene. The CDR3 loop spans 17 amino acids. V lost 4 bases to trimming and J lost 1 base, with 15 bases between them. CDR1 and CDR2 (germline): SGDLS, YYNGEE. For the CDR3, the DNA is TGTGCCAGCAGCCGACTTCTAGGGAGATCCTATAATTCACCCCTCCACTTT. Translated, it gives CASSRLLGRSYNSPLHF.